This is a list of T cell receptor beta chains from one sample in a study of shared clonotypes between healthy human individuals. Some clones are missing from TCRdb's copy, which holds only in-frame ones; the method was immunoSEQ multiplex PCR. Of 450,000 to 600,000 clones listed, 70% to 85% are singletons. Material: PBMCs. The receptor source for this set is a woman aged 40 to 50 in good health. Some clones in this sample may be carry-over from other donors' samples. Both conserved end residues are part of each CDR3. The D gene is left open where the match is weak. Size tells how often a clone was seen (once, few, many) or the class of an expanded clone, and some rows leave it out.

J | D | size | V | CDR3 | DNA
TRBJ2-4 | - | - | TRBV2 | CASTKGGPRGGF | TGTGCCAGCACTAAGGGGGGACCGAGAGGGGGCTTC
TRBJ2-1 | - | - | TRBV2 | CASSEARGNYNEQFF | TGTGCCAGCAGTGAAGCGCGCGGAAACTACAATGAGCAGTTCTTC
TRBJ2-3 | - | - | TRBV5-5 | CASSPTEGTDTQYF | TGTGCCAGCAGCCCGACGGAGGGCACAGATACGCAGTATTTT
TRBJ2-7 | TRBD1 | - | TRBV6-5 | CASSHRDRGDEQYF | TGTGCCAGCAGCCACCGGGACAGGGGAGACGAGCAGTACTTC
TRBJ2-7 | - | - | TRBV5-1 | CASSTGQGGAGEQYF | TGCGCCAGCAGCACCGGACAGGGAGGGGCTGGCGAGCAGTACTTC
TRBJ2-7 | TRBD2 | many | TRBV14 | CASSQDLTSGRPSYEQYF | TGTGCCAGCAGCCAAGATTTAACTAGCGGGAGGCCATCCTACGAGCAGTACTTC
TRBJ1-5 | - | - | TRBV5-4 | CASSSYNSNQPQHF | TGTGCCAGCAGCTCCTATAATAGCAATCAGCCCCAGCACTTT
TRBJ1-1 | TRBD1 | - | TRBV5-1 | CASSLDGGTGGLQAFF | TGCGCCAGCAGCTTGGATGGTGGGACAGGGGGCCTCCAAGCTTTCTTT
TRBJ2-5 | - | - | TRBV5-1 | CASNFVRDQETQYF | TGCGCCAGCAACTTCGTCAGAGACCAAGAGACCCAGTACTTC
TRBJ1-1 | - | few | TRBV4-2 | CASSQESEVRTTNTEAFF | TGTGCCAGCAGCCAAGAAAGCGAGGTCCGAACCACGAACACTGAAGCTTTCTTT
TRBJ2-5 | - | - | TRBV4-3 | CASSQGLARETQYF | TGCGCCAGCAGCCAAGGGTTAGCCAGGGAGACCCAGTACTTC
TRBJ1-5 | - | - | TRBV5-8 | CASSLVRGGHFSNQPQHF | TGTGCCAGCAGCTTGGTACGGGGGGGCCACTTCAGCAATCAGCCCCAGCATTTT
TRBJ2-5 | TRBD1 | - | TRBV7-9 | CASSPTGEFETQYF | TGTGCCAGCAGTCCAACAGGGGAGTTTGAGACCCAGTACTTC
TRBJ2-5 | - | once | TRBV5-1 | CASSLHQETQYF | TGCGCCAGCAGCTTACATCAAGAGACCCAGTACTTC
TRBJ2-7 | TRBD2 | - | TRBV18 | CASSPSSGRDEQYF | TGTGCCAGCTCACCTTCTAGCGGGAGGGACGAGCAGTACTTC
TRBJ1-3 | - | few | TRBV2 | CASSFSPSENTIYF | TGTGCCAGCAGCTTCAGTCCTTCGGAAAACACCATATATTTT
TRBJ2-1 | TRBD2 | - | TRBV19 | CASSLASGSSYNEQFF | TGTGCCAGTAGTCTAGCTAGCGGAAGCTCCTACAATGAGCAGTTCTTC
TRBJ1-5 | - | - | TRBV27 | CASSRRAQNQPQHF | TGTGCCAGCAGTCGTCGGGCCCAAAATCAGCCCCAGCATTTT
TRBJ2-7 | - | - | TRBV10-3 | CAITLASYGPAYEQYF | TGTGCCATCACCCTTGCCTCATACGGCCCCGCCTACGAGCAGTACTTC
TRBJ2-2 | TRBD2 | - | TRBV7-3 | CASSLTSGRTGELFF | TGTGCCAGCAGCTTAACTAGCGGGAGAACCGGGGAGCTGTTTTTT
TRBJ1-5 | - | once | TRBV27 | CASSTDRDNQPQHF | TGTGCCAGCAGCACTGACAGAGACAATCAGCCCCAGCATTTT
TRBJ2-2 | TRBD2 | - | TRBV5-1 | CASKRLAGDTGELFF | TGCGCCAGCAAGCGACTAGCGGGGGACACCGGGGAGCTGTTTTTT
TRBJ2-1 | - | few | TRBV5-1 | CASSPSSPRYNEQFF | TGCGCCAGCAGCCCGTCCTCCCCGCGGTACAATGAGCAGTTCTTC
TRBJ1-2 | TRBD1 | - | TRBV9 | CASSERTGGYTF | TGTGCCAGCAGCGAGAGGACAGGCGGCTACACCTTC
TRBJ2-7 | - | - | TRBV6-1 | CASREAYEQYF | TGTGCCAGCAGAGAGGCCTACGAGCAGTACTTC
TRBJ2-2 | - | once | TRBV2 | CASNPDGGFSGELFF | TGTGCCAGCAACCCCGACGGGGGCTTTTCCGGGGAGCTGTTTTTT
TRBJ1-6 | - | - | TRBV27 | CASSLGGAGNSPLHF | TGTGCCAGCAGTTTGGGGGGGGCAGGTAATTCACCCCTCCACTTT
TRBJ2-1 | - | once | TRBV2 | CASSELGGLKQFF | TGTGCCAGCAGTGAATTGGGGGGGCTGAAGCAGTTCTTC
TRBJ2-1 | TRBD1 | few | TRBV28 | CASSPRDRFNEQFF | TGTGCCAGCAGTCCCCGGGACAGATTCAATGAGCAGTTCTTC
TRBJ2-2 | TRBD1 | once | TRBV7-3 | CATRQGAMNTGELFF | TGTGCCACCCGACAGGGGGCTATGAACACCGGGGAGCTGTTTTTT
TRBJ2-1 | TRBD1 | - | TRBV29-1 | CSVERDRGSVNEQFF | TGCAGCGTTGAACGGGACAGGGGTTCGGTCAATGAGCAGTTCTTC
TRBJ2-1 | - | - | TRBV28 | CASSFPSGYNEQFF | TGTGCCAGCAGTTTCCCCAGCGGTTACAATGAGCAGTTCTTC
TRBJ1-2 | TRBD1 | - | TRBV6-1 | CASSEAGTDYGYTF | TGTGCCAGCAGTGAAGCCGGGACAGACTATGGCTACACCTTC
TRBJ1-5 | - | - | TRBV18 | CASSPFSTQAGNQPQHF | TGTGCCAGCTCACCATTTTCCACTCAAGCCGGCAATCAGCCCCAGCATTTT
TRBJ2-1 | TRBD1 | few | TRBV19 | CASSIAPMGQGARSGNNEQFF | TGTGCCAGTAGTATAGCCCCTATGGGACAGGGGGCGCGGAGTGGGAACAATGAGCAGTTCTTC
TRBJ2-7 | - | - | TRBV7-9 | CASSLDDGPYEQYF | TGTGCCAGCAGCTTAGATGACGGACCCTACGAGCAGTACTTC
TRBJ2-3 | TRBD1 | - | TRBV5-4 | CASSFDREATDTQYF | TGTGCCAGCAGTTTTGACAGGGAAGCCACAGATACGCAGTATTTT
TRBJ1-1 | - | - | TRBV25-1 | CASSEMGVAGRAFF | TGTGCCAGCAGTGAAATGGGGGTCGCAGGGCGTGCTTTCTTT
TRBJ2-7 | - | - | TRBV10-3 | CAISDSTTYEQYF | TGTGCCATCAGTGATTCCACTACCTACGAGCAGTACTTC
TRBJ2-1 | - | once | TRBV19 | CASSIIQGSVGNEQFF | TGTGCCAGTAGTATCATACAGGGTTCGGTGGGCAATGAGCAGTTCTTC
TRBJ2-1 | TRBD2 | - | TRBV7-9 | CASSLRPGLAGYNEQFF | TGTGCCAGCAGCCTCCGTCCGGGACTAGCGGGGTACAATGAGCAGTTCTTC
TRBJ1-1 | TRBD1 | - | TRBV19 | CASSVRDRSNTEAFF | TGTGCCAGTAGTGTCCGGGACAGATCAAACACTGAAGCTTTCTTT
TRBJ1-3 | - | - | TRBV5-1 | CASSPDVQTGNTIYF | TGCGCCAGCAGCCCGGACGTCCAGACTGGAAACACCATATATTTT
TRBJ2-3 | - | - | TRBV5-1 | CATRRDISTDTQYF | TGCGCCACCCGGCGGGATATTAGCACAGATACGCAGTATTTT
TRBJ2-3 | - | - | TRBV28 | CASSTHAGNTDTQYF | TGTGCCAGCAGTACCCACGCAGGGAACACAGATACGCAGTATTTT
TRBJ2-2 | TRBD2 | few | TRBV13 | CASSTARLAVNTGELFF | TGTGCCAGCAGCACAGCCCGACTAGCGGTTAACACCGGGGAGCTGTTTTTT
TRBJ2-5 | TRBD1 | - | TRBV27 | CASSPGTGGLQETQYF | TGTGCCAGCAGTCCCGGGACAGGGGGCCTTCAAGAGACCCAGTACTTC
TRBJ2-1 | - | - | TRBV9 | CASSVGLSYNEQFF | TGTGCCAGCAGCGTAGGCCTTTCCTACAATGAGCAGTTCTTC
TRBJ2-7 | - | - | TRBV30 | CAWSVRYEQYF | TGTGCCTGGAGTGTACGGTACGAGCAGTACTTC
TRBJ2-7 | TRBD2 | - | TRBV27 | CASKMLAGVPEQYF | TGTGCCAGCAAAATGCTAGCGGGAGTTCCCGAGCAGTACTTC
TRBJ2-5 | - | - | TRBV28 | CASSLTPPPLETQYF | TGTGCCAGCAGTTTGACGCCCCCTCCTTTAGAGACCCAGTACTTC
TRBJ2-1 | TRBD2 | - | TRBV7-2 | CASSLAGSGKGEQFF | TGTGCCAGCAGCTTAGCTGGTAGCGGGAAGGGTGAGCAGTTCTTC
TRBJ2-5 | - | - | TRBV4-2 | CASSQGVAENQETQYF | TGTGCCAGCAGCCAAGGAGTCGCTGAGAACCAAGAGACCCAGTACTTC
TRBJ2-6 | - | - | TRBV11-2 | CASSLELWGSGANVLTF | TGTGCCAGCAGCTTAGAACTTTGGGGATCCGGGGCCAACGTCCTGACTTTC